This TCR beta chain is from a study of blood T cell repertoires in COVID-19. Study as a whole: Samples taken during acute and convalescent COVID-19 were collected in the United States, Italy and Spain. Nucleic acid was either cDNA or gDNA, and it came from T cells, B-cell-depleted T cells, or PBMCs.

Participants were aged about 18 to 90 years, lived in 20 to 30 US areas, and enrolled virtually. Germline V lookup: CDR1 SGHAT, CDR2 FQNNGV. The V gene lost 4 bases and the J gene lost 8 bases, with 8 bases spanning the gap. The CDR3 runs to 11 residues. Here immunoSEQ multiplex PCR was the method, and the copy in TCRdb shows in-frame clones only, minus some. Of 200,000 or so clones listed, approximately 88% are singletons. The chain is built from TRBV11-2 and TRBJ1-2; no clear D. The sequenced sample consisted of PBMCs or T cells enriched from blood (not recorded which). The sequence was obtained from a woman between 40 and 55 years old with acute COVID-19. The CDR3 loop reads CASSSFLGYTF. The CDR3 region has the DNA TGTGCCAGCAGCTCCTTCCTAGGCTACACCTTC.